The TCR beta chain under discussion was sequenced for a study of identical twins. The authors used template switching to add a universal primer site and gave cDNA unique molecular identifiers. Each CDR3 protein is one row after TCRdb ran MiXCR on the 5' RACE reads. The sample includes hundreds of thousands of distinct CDR3 sequences, less than 10% of them seen just once. This clonotype was counted between two and nine times. Antigen unknown. Overall study findings and caveats: Beta out-of-frame twin sharing showed a weaker excess. Low generation probability was overrepresented in out-of-frame alpha sequences shared by twins.

This same sample was also part of a study on yellow fever vaccine responses in identical twins. That study reports: Each twin's T cell response to the vaccine was reported to look partly convergent and partly personalized.

The receptor was derived from a woman younger than 35 in good health. Sequenced material: PBMCs.

The CDR3 protein is CASSLNRGLAGNEQFF. For the CDR3, the DNA is TGCGCCAGCAGCTTAAATCGTGGACTAGCGGGCAATGAGCAGTTCTTC. The genes are TRBV5-1 and TRBJ2-1; 11 bases are shared with TRBD2. J lost 6 bases, V lost 2 bases, and 7 bases had no gene match. This CDR3 contains 16 residues. The V gene's germline CDR1 is SGHRS and CDR2 YFSETQ.